This T cell receptor (beta chain) came from a study of early T cells in non-severe SARS-CoV-2 infection (dated by TCRdb to the early 2020s). Study-wide context: Bulk RNA from unsorted whole blood was used for TCR sequencing, so alpha and beta chains could not be paired.

In this sample, this clonotype turned up many times. Its antigen is not yet known. Base qualities were left out, and no much larger clone turns up one base away. Set within a cohort of healthcare workers in London, UK, this nested case-control study involved weekly PCR testing of nasopharyngeal swabs along with blood sampling. Between 23 and 31 March 2020, the week of the UK lockdown, healthcare workers were enrolled and then followed up weekly for as long as 16 weeks. The paper as a whole reports these results and caveats: VDJdb matching was skewed toward anti-spike CD8 responses and likely underestimated virus-specific expansions, missing private and CD4 specificities.

The germline V gene yields SGHTA for CDR1 and FQGNSA for CDR2. Relative to germline, V is missing 4 bases and J is missing 0 bases, with 5 bases of the junction outside any gene match. The cysteine opens and the phenylalanine closes a CDR3 of 16 amino acids. Only CDR3 DNA is held: 48 bases, read in frame from base 1. Library generation was performed with 5' RACE. The sample was run on a NextSeq 500. In the TCR library protocol, unique molecular identifiers were attached to individual cDNA molecules to correct for PCR bias and sequencing error. TCR alpha and beta chains were both sequenced, and the abundances of alpha and beta sequences in each sample were closely correlated with each other. On the study's bioinformatics: V gene, J gene and CDR3 annotation of TCR sequences was performed with Decombinator V4. TCRs were defined as expanded if a significant change between any two time points was detected under a Poisson model with p below 0.0001. TCR abundances were normalised to the total number of TCRs sequenced per sample and were expressed as counts per million. MAIT TCRs were defined by TRAV1-2 paired with TRAJ12, TRAJ20 or TRAJ33, and iNKT TCRs by TRAV10 paired with TRAJ18. A search of VDJdb, accessed on 1 November 2021, was run for TCRs annotated to CMV, EBV and SARS-CoV-2, with TCRs annotated for multiple antigens excluded. The public reads were run again by TCRdb, first through fastp at Q25 and then through MiXCR, and only productive beta chains were kept. Each record represents a unique CDR3 protein, reported with the most common genes and DNA among its rows. The V and J calls here are based on TCRdb, not the publication. This sample holds 55,000 to 80,000 distinct CDR3 sequences; under 14% were observed only once. The ten biggest clones cover 3.5% to 4% of the sample.

This clonotype originated in an adult who was a healthcare worker with PCR-confirmed SARS-CoV-2 infection or an uninfected control (not recorded which). Sequencing was done on a sample of whole blood. The chain couples TRBV7-2 to TRBJ2-3; TRBD1 aligns with 9 central bases. The DNA sequence is as follows: TGTGCCAGCAGCTCCGGGACAGGGATTAGCACAGATACGCAGTATTTT. It is translated as CASSSGTGISTDTQYF.